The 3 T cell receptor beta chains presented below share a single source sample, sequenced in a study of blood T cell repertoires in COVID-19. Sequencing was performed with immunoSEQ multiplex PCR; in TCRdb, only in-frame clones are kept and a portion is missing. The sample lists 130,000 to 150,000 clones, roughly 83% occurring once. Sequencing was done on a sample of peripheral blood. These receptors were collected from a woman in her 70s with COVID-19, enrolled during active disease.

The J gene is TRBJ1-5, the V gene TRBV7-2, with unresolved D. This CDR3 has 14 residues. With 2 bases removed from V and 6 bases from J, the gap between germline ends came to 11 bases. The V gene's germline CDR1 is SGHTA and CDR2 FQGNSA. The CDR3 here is CASSLNTRSQPQHF. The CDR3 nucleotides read TGTGCCAGCAGCTTAAATACGAGGAGTCAGCCCCAGCATTTT.

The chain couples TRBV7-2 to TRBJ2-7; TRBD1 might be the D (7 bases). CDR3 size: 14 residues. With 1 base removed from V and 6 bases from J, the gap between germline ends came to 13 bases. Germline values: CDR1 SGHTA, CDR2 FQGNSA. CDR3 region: CASSLGPGGSEQYF. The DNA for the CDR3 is TGTGCCAGCAGCTTAGGTCCAGGGGGGAGCGAGCAGTACTTC. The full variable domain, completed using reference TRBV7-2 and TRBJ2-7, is GAGVSQSPSNKVTEKGKDVELRCDPISGHTALYWYRQSLGQGLEFLIYFQGNSAPDKSGLPSDRFSAERTGGSVSTLTIQRTQQEDSAVYLCASSLGPGGSEQYFGPGTRLTVT.

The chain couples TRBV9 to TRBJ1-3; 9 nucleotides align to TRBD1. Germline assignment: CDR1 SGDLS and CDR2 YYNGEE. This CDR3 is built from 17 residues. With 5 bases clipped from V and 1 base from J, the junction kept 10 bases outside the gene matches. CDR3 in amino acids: CASSHPKQGASGNTIYF. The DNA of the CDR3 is TGTGCCAGCAGTCACCCCAAACAGGGGGCATCTGGAAACACCATATATTTT.